The T cell receptor beta chain under discussion was sequenced for a study of blood T cell repertoires in COVID-19. Study-level information: PBMCs, B-cell-depleted T cells, or T cells provided the cDNA or gDNA that made up the material.

Assay: immunoSEQ multiplex PCR; the TCRdb copy retains only in-frame clones and omits some. The data hold fewer than 250,000 clones, with around four fifths observed a single time. Germline values: CDR1 SGHDT, CDR2 YYEEEE. The CDR3 contains 13 residues. V was pared by 1 base and J by 11 bases, with 13 bases between. Material for sequencing was peripheral blood. The V call is TRBV5-6, the J call TRBJ1-5, with a possible D match to TRBD1 (5 bases). This sequence originates from a woman aged 40 to 55 with active or convalescent COVID-19. The CDR3 sequence: CASSLSRDRAQHF. In DNA form, the CDR3 reads TGTGCCAGCAGCTTGTCCAGGGATAGAGCCCAGCATTTT. The variable domain in full, with the rest retrieved from reference TRBV5-6 and TRBJ1-5, is DAGVTQSPTHLIKTRGQQVTLRCSPKSGHDTVSWYQQALGQGPQFIFQYYEEEERQRGNFPDRFSGHQFPNYSSELNVNALLLGDSALYLCASSLSRDRAQHFGDGTRLSIL.